A single sample is the source of the 23 T cell receptor beta chains below, sequenced in a study of tumor and adjacent non-tumor tissue in lung cancer. TCRbeta libraries were built with three rounds of nested PCR, modified from ARM-PCR. TCRdb redid the calling of the multiplex PCR reads with MiXCR, one entry per CDR3 protein. The table shows about 43,000 distinct CDR3 sequences, with more than 50% occurring only once. No cell sorting was done before RNA was extracted from the tissue. Distant lung tissue was collected more than 3 cm away from the tumor edge. Sequenced sample: distant non-tumor lung tissue. These receptors all come from a man aged 45-65 years with non-small cell lung cancer.

On this clonotype: A much more abundant neighbour one base away suggests this may be a read error. V gene TRBV7-9 combines with J gene TRBJ2-2, with 7 bases that match TRBD2. Germline CDR1 reads SEHNR; CDR2 reads FQNEAQ (reference sequence). The J segment lost 2 bases and the V segment lost 5 bases, leaving 8 bases of the junction unmatched. The CDR3 loop spans 16 amino acids. CDR3: CASSPGVAGNTGELFF. The CDR3 nucleotides are TGTGCCAGCAGCCCCGGAGTAGCGGGCAACACCGGGGAGCTGTTTTTT.

Points on this clonotype: An end of the junction differs from the germline gene, which may be a read error. This chain joins TRBV7-9 and TRBJ2-2; D may match TRBD1 or TRBD2 (5 bases each). The CDR3 length is 14 residues. The germline V gene has CDR1 SEHNR and CDR2 FQNEAQ (reference sequence). CDR3 DNA sequence: TGTGCTAGCAGCCGGGACGCGGCCGCCGGGGAGCCGTTTTTT. It encodes CASSRDAAAGEPFF.

This clonotype was picked up many times. The genes are TRBV12-3 or TRBV12-4 and TRBJ2-5, with D unclear. Trimming removed 6 bases at V and 5 bases at J, with 7 bases between. The CDR3 is 11 amino acids. CDR3 nucleotide sequence: TGTGCCAGCAGCGCCTCCGAGACCCAGTACTTC. Its translation: CASSASETQYF.

This clonotype was detected many times. The rearrangement uses TRBV12-3 or TRBV12-4 and TRBJ2-5; 11 nucleotides line up with TRBD2. V was clipped by 5 bases and J by 4 bases; unmatched bases: 9. CDR3 length: 16 amino acids. Here the CDR3 DNA reads TGTGCCAGCAGTCTCTTAGCGGGAGGGCCAGGAGAGACCCAGTACTTC. Protein product: CASSLLAGGPGETQYF.

This clonotype was counted ten times or more. The CDR3 is CASSLRAQGEETQYF. For the CDR3, the DNA is TGTGCCAGCAGCTTACGAGCCCAGGGGGAAGAGACCCAGTACTTC. The V call is TRBV7-9, the J call TRBJ2-5, with 7 bases that match TRBD1. Germline CDR1 is SEHNR and CDR2 is FQNEAQ (reference sequence). The CDR3 extends over 15 amino acids. J lost 3 bases, V lost 2 bases, and 6 bases had no gene match.

A note on this clonotype: The junction departs from the called germline gene at one end, perhaps through a read error. The CDR3 loop is CTSSLSPQGNTDIQYF. The CDR3 DNA reads TGTACCAGCAGCTTATCCCCTCAGGGGAACACAGATATACAGTATTTT. The V call is TRBV11-1, the J call TRBJ2-3; a possible D gene is TRBD1 (6 bases). The V gene's germline CDR1 is SGHAT and CDR2 FQDESV (reference sequence). CDR3 length: 16 residues. The full variable domain, in which reference TRBV11-1 and TRBJ2-3 provide the parts outside the CDR3, is EAEVAQSPRYKITEKSQAVAFWCDPISGHATLYWYRQILGQGPELLVQFQDESVVDDSQLPKDRFSAERLKGVDSTLKIQPAELGDSAMYLCTSSLSPQGNTDIQYFGPGTRLTVL.

This clonotype appeared many times. The chain uses TRBV6-5 and TRBJ2-7, with D possibly TRBD1 on 6 matching bases. The V end lost 6 bases, the J end lost 2 bases, and 20 bases lay between the germline ends. This CDR3 region has 16 residues. The germline CDR1 and CDR2 sequences are MNHEY and SVGAGI. CDR3 in amino acids: CASSQTGLGLPYEQYF. CDR3 nucleotide sequence: TGTGCCAGCAGCCAAACAGGGTTGGGCCTCCCCTACGAGCAGTACTTC.

About this clonotype itself: The final CDR3 position lacks the conserved phenylalanine or tryptophan, pointing to a likely read error. The chain carries TRBV4-1 and TRBJ2-2; D not resolved. Germline V gene lookup returns CDR1 MGHRA and CDR2 YSYEKL. This CDR3 contains 17 residues. Trimming pared 10 bases from V and 6 bases from J, leaving 27 bases between. In DNA, the CDR3 is TGCGCCACCCTTCACCCAAATTGTCGTTTCGACGCCGGGGAGCTGTTTTGT. Residues: CATLHPNCRFDAGELFC.

CDR3 sequence: CASSRLSGPETQYF. Here the CDR3 DNA reads TGTGCCAGCAGCCGTCTGTCAGGGCCAGAGACCCAGTACTTC. The chain joins TRBV5-8 to TRBJ2-5; perhaps TRBD1 as D (5 bases). CDR1 and CDR2 from the germline V gene are SGHTS and YDEGEE. The V and J ends lost 4 bases and 4 bases respectively, with 14 bases between them. The CDR3 contains 14 residues.

This clonotype was recorded once. One junction end disagrees with the germline gene, perhaps due to a read error. The chain is built from TRBV10-2 and TRBJ1-5; D is unresolved. Germline loops: CDR1 WSHSY, CDR2 SAAADI. The CDR3 loop spans 15 amino acids. This CDR3 reads CASSGSSLSDQPQHF. CDR3 nucleotides: TGCGCCAGCAGTGGGTCGAGTCTTAGCGATCAGCCCCAGCATTTT.

In the case of this clonotype: The germline gene is not matched at one end of the junction; a read error may be the cause. This chain joins TRBV5-1 and TRBJ2-1; maybe TRBD1 (6 bases). The germline V gene has CDR1 SGHRS and CDR2 YFSETQ. This CDR3 is built from 16 residues. CDR3 amino acids: CASSILSTGIDGEQFF. The CDR3 DNA sequence: TGTGCCAGCAGCATCCTGTCGACAGGAATAGATGGTGAGCAGTTTTTC. The full variable domain, with the rest looked up from reference TRBV5-1 and TRBJ2-1, is KAGVTQTPRYLIKTRGQQVTLSCSPISGHRSVSWYQQTPGQGLQFLFEYFSETQRNKGNFPGRFSGRQFSNSRSEMNVSTLELGDSALYLCASSILSTGIDGEQFFGPGTRLTVL.

This clonotype has just a few counts. The rearrangement uses TRBV12-3 or TRBV12-4 and TRBJ2-4; 7 positions match TRBD2. The CDR3 is 14 amino acids. The V segment lost 0 bases and the J segment 9 bases; nucleotides outside the gene matches: 5. The CDR3 DNA follows: TGTGCCAGCAGTTTAGCGGGGGGGGGAATCATTCAGTACTTC. Encoded protein: CASSLAGGGIIQYF.

On this clonotype itself: This sequence may be a read error, since a much larger clone differs from it by one base. The chain links TRBV5-4 to TRBJ1-1; a weak D match, TRBD1 (5 bases). The germline gives CDR1 SGHNT, CDR2 YYREEE (reference sequence). This CDR3 contains 14 residues. This CDR3 reads CASSREWGQGEPFF. DNA for the CDR3: TGTGCCAGCAGCCGTGAATGGGGCCAAGGTGAACCTTTCTTT.

In regard to this clonotype: Without the conserved terminal phenylalanine or tryptophan, this CDR3 likely stems from a read error. The gene calls are TRBV11-1 and TRBJ2-2; possible D gene TRBD1, 5 bases. Between the trimmed V and J ends, which lost 6 bases and 11 bases, there was a span of 19 bases. Germline V gives CDR1 SGHAT, CDR2 FQDESV (reference sequence). The CDR3 loop spans 14 amino acids. CDR3 loop: CASSFQGRPRELFL. In DNA, the CDR3 is TGTGCCAGCAGTTTTCAGGGTCGACCCAGAGAGCTGTTTCTT.

Points on this clonotype: The junction shows a germline mismatch at one end, possibly a read error. This chain uses TRBV6-6 with TRBJ1-5; the D gene is possibly TRBD1 (6 bases). The CDR3 spans 15 residues. Germline values: CDR1 MNHNY, CDR2 SVGAGI (reference sequence). CDR3 nucleotides: TGTGCCAGCAGTTTTCGACGGGGGGCTAATCAGCCCCATCATTTT. This gives the protein CASSFRRGANQPHHF.

This clonotype has a handful of counts. V gene TRBV20-1 combines with J gene TRBJ1-6; D is unclear. Germline values: CDR1 DFQATT, CDR2 SNEGSKA (reference sequence). This CDR3 contains 14 residues. This chain's CDR3 is CSTKSGVNNSPLHF. DNA for the CDR3: TGCAGCACGAAATCGGGTGTGAATAATTCACCCCTCCACTTT.

Details on this clonotype: One junction end does not reproduce the germline sequence, and a read error may be involved. The gene calls are TRBV11-2 and TRBJ2-5, with D hard to call. Per the germline V gene, CDR1 is SGHAT and CDR2 is FQNNGV. This CDR3 contains 14 residues. CDR3 region: CANSKATNDETQYF. The CDR3 region has the DNA TGTGCCAACAGCAAAGCAACCAACGACGAGACCCAGTACTTC.

Remarks on this clonotype: No conserved phenylalanine or tryptophan is present at the end of the CDR3, so a read error is the likely explanation. DNA for the CDR3: TGCGCCAGCAGCCGTAGTAGGGGGGAACAAGAGACCCAGTACTAC. Its protein product is CASSRSRGEQETQYY. The chain links TRBV4-1 to TRBJ2-5; D could derive from TRBD1 or TRBD2 (6 bases each). Germline loops: CDR1 MGHRA, CDR2 YSYEKL. The CDR3 has 15 amino acids. V lost 4 bases and J lost 2, with 14 bases in between.

This clonotype was recorded a few times. The junction does not match germline at one end; this may be a read error. The chain employs TRBV29-1 and TRBJ2-3; TRBD1 might be the D (6 bases). The CDR3 loop spans 15 amino acids. Germline V gene sequence: CDR1 SQVTM, CDR2 ANQGSEA. The CDR3 reads CSATPGTWGTDTQYF. The CDR3 DNA is TGCAGCGCGACCCCTGGGACATGGGGCACAGATACACAGTATTTT.

V gene TRBV20-1 combines with J gene TRBJ2-3, with D perhaps matching TRBD1 or TRBD2 (5 bases each). The V gene's germline CDR1 is DFQATT and CDR2 SNEGSKA (reference sequence). This CDR3 spans 14 amino acids. V was clipped by 3 bases and J by 9 bases, with 19 bases between them. The CDR3 region is CSARPTQGAETQYF. The CDR3 bases are TGCAGTGCTAGGCCGACTCAGGGAGCCGAAACGCAGTATTTT.

This clonotype was picked up one time. This is likely a read error, given that the CDR3 carries no conserved phenylalanine or tryptophan at its end. The limits of the CDR3 on the DNA are not certain, so only TCRdb's listed CDR3 is given. The CDR3 spells CVSSQPVWEQGLNEKLLL. The chain employs TRBV11-2 and TRBJ1-4; the D segment call TRBD1 is taken from the table without a DNA check. The germline V gene has CDR1 SGHAT and CDR2 FQNNGV. The CDR3 sequence runs 18 residues, both termini included.

This clonotype was detected ten times or more. V is TRBV4-2 and J is TRBJ2-7; 11 positions agree with TRBD2. Per the germline V gene, CDR1 is LGHNA and CDR2 is YNFKEQ. The CDR3 sequence is 15 residues long. V trimming: 3 bases; J trimming: 4 bases; junction bases outside the gene matches: 5. The CDR3 nucleotides are TGTGCCAGCAGCCAGGAACTAGCGGGAGAGTACGAGCAGTACTTC. Encoded protein: CASSQELAGEYEQYF.

As concerns this clonotype: A much larger clonotype is one base distant, so this may be a read error. V usage is TRBV11-2 and J usage is TRBJ2-1, with 8 bases lining up with TRBD2. With V trimmed by 0 bases and J by 9 bases, 13 bases remained unmatched. The CDR3 is made up of 17 amino acids. Germline-derived CDR1 and CDR2 are SGHAT and FQNNGV. CDR3 amino acids: CASSLDLLAGRHSEQFF. CDR3 in DNA: TGTGCCAGCAGCTTAGACCTCCTAGCGGGCCGTCACAGTGAGCAGTTCTTC.